What follows describes a single TCR beta chain. Antigen: not known. Produced via immunoSEQ multiplex PCR; TCRdb's table is partial and in-frame only. The sample has about 59,000 clones; under 95% are singletons. These data come from a study of OX40 agonist ivuxolimab in advanced cancers. Study results and limitations: Among T cells, CD8+ cells averaged more expanded clones than CD4+ cells.

Trimming took off 3 bases at V and 0 bases at J, with 10 bases between the two ends. This CDR3 is 15 amino acids long. Germline CDR1 is SGHKS and CDR2 is YYEKEE (reference sequence). This clonotype originated in an adult with an advanced solid tumor such as melanoma, head and neck, liver or kidney cancer. The chain combines TRBV5-5 with TRBJ1-5; no clear D. This specimen was CD4+ or CD8+ T cells sorted from blood, taken in a trial of the OX40 agonist ivuxolimab. CDR3 amino acids: CASSSDHHSNQPQHF. CDR3 DNA: TGTGCCAGCAGCTCAGATCACCATAGCAATCAGCCCCAGCATTTT.